This entry features one T cell receptor beta chain sequence. Its specificity is unknown. The data originate from a study of T cell responses to AZD1222 COVID-19 vaccine. Points from the study as a whole: Clonal diversity was possibly underestimated, and the donors were mostly white British, with more females.

Assay: immunoSEQ multiplex PCR; the TCRdb copy retains only in-frame clones and omits some. Here the sample spans 110,000 or so clones, roughly 88% being singletons. The CDR3 sequence is 12 residues long. The V end lost 6 bases, the J end lost 4 bases, and 9 bases lay between the germline ends. Per germline, CDR1 MDHEN and CDR2 SYDVKM. Second doses at about 4 or about 12 weeks were pooled. The material sequenced was peripheral blood, taken 28 days after the second AZD1222 dose. This chain links TRBV28 with TRBJ1-2; D is unclear. The receptor was isolated from an adult who received the AZD1222 COVID-19 vaccine. The CDR3 region has the DNA TGTGCCAGCAGCGGGCCGCGCTATGGCTACACCTTC. It is translated as CASSGPRYGYTF.